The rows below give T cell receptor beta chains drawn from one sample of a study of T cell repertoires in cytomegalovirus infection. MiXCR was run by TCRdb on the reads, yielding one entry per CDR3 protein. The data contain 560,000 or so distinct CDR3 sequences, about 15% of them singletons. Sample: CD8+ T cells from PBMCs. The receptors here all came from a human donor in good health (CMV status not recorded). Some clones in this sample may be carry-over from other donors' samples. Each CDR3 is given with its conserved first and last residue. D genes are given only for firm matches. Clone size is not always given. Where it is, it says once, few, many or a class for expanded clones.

cdr3_aa: CASSGTGALETQYF; cdr3_nt: TGTGCCAGCAGTGGGACAGGGGCTTTGGAGACCCAGTACTTC; j_call: TRBJ2-5; clone_size: many; v_call: TRBV2; d_call: TRBD1
cdr3_aa: CASSSTDTSSGTHYEQYF; cdr3_nt: TGTGCCAGCAGCTCTACAGACACCTCAAGTGGGACCCATTACGAGCAGTACTTC; j_call: TRBJ2-7; clone_size: NA; v_call: TRBV7-9; d_call: NA
cdr3_aa: CASSEAAGPHYEQYF; cdr3_nt: TGTGCCAGCAGCGAGGCGGCGGGGCCGCACTACGAGCAGTACTTC; j_call: TRBJ2-7; clone_size: NA; v_call: TRBV9; d_call: NA
cdr3_aa: CASRGTASGSPLHF; cdr3_nt: TGTGCCAGCAGGGGGACGGCTTCGGGTTCACCCCTCCACTTT; j_call: TRBJ1-6; clone_size: NA; v_call: TRBV7-6; d_call: NA
cdr3_aa: CASTPGRGPLHF; cdr3_nt: TGTGCCAGTACCCCGGGGCGAGGGCCCCTCCACTTT; j_call: TRBJ1-6; clone_size: NA; v_call: TRBV9; d_call: NA
cdr3_aa: CASSLRLAGGPGETQYF; cdr3_nt: TGTGCCAGCAGCCTTCGACTAGCGGGAGGGCCGGGGGAGACCCAGTACTTC; j_call: TRBJ2-5; clone_size: few; v_call: TRBV11-2; d_call: TRBD2
cdr3_aa: CASRPGLAYEQYF; cdr3_nt: TGTGCCAGCAGACCCGGACTAGCCTACGAGCAGTACTTC; j_call: TRBJ2-7; clone_size: many; v_call: TRBV12-3/TRBV12-4; d_call: TRBD2
cdr3_aa: CASSLVTGSANYGYTF; cdr3_nt: TGTGCCAGCAGCTTAGTGACTGGCTCGGCTAACTATGGCTACACCTTC; j_call: TRBJ1-2; clone_size: many; v_call: TRBV7-9; d_call: NA
cdr3_aa: CASSLVRGGPGETQYF; cdr3_nt: TGTGCCAGCAGTTTAGTGCGGGGGGGCCCGGGGGAGACCCAGTACTTC; j_call: TRBJ2-5; clone_size: many; v_call: TRBV12-3/TRBV12-4; d_call: TRBD2
cdr3_aa: CASSQWLDGGEAFF; cdr3_nt: TGTGCCAGCAGCCAATGGTTAGACGGCGGTGAAGCTTTCTTT; j_call: TRBJ1-1; clone_size: NA; v_call: TRBV14; d_call: NA
cdr3_aa: CAISESTRGGRATDTQYF; cdr3_nt: TGTGCCATCAGTGAGTCTACAAGAGGCGGGAGGGCTACAGATACGCAGTATTTT; j_call: TRBJ2-3; clone_size: few; v_call: TRBV10-3; d_call: TRBD2
cdr3_aa: CASRSLSEELFF; cdr3_nt: TGTGCCAGCAGGTCTCTTAGCGAGGAGCTGTTTTTT; j_call: TRBJ2-2; clone_size: many; v_call: TRBV7-9; d_call: NA
cdr3_aa: CASSQSSGNRADTQYF; cdr3_nt: TGTGCCAGCAGTCAATCCTCAGGGAACCGGGCAGATACGCAGTATTTT; j_call: TRBJ2-3; clone_size: many; v_call: TRBV6-5; d_call: NA
cdr3_aa: CASSLSKGITEAFF; cdr3_nt: TGTGCCAGCAGTTTATCGAAGGGCATAACTGAAGCTTTCTTT; j_call: TRBJ1-1; clone_size: NA; v_call: TRBV27; d_call: NA
cdr3_aa: CASSTPGLVSTQYF; cdr3_nt: TGTGCCAGCAGTACCCCGGGACTAGTTAGTACGCAGTATTTT; j_call: TRBJ2-3; clone_size: many; v_call: TRBV6-1; d_call: TRBD2
cdr3_aa: CASSYSIPGTGDSPLHF; cdr3_nt: TGTGCCAGCAGTTACTCGATCCCCGGGACAGGGGATTCACCCCTCCACTTT; j_call: TRBJ1-6; clone_size: many; v_call: TRBV6-5; d_call: TRBD1
cdr3_aa: CASSSDRWSGNTIYF; cdr3_nt: TGTGCCAGCAGCTCGGACCGGTGGAGTGGAAACACCATATATTTT; j_call: TRBJ1-3; clone_size: NA; v_call: TRBV5-4; d_call: NA
cdr3_aa: CASSFGLGAGELFF; cdr3_nt: TGTGCCAGCAGCTTCGGCCTAGGGGCCGGGGAGCTGTTTTTT; j_call: TRBJ2-2; clone_size: many; v_call: TRBV7-9; d_call: NA
cdr3_aa: CASSQDRGIGYYGYTF; cdr3_nt: TGTGCCAGCAGCCAAGATCGGGGGATCGGGTACTATGGCTACACCTTC; j_call: TRBJ1-2; clone_size: many; v_call: TRBV4-2; d_call: NA
cdr3_aa: CASSVLTGDEQFF; cdr3_nt: TGTGCCAGCAGCGTCTTGACAGGGGATGAGCAGTTCTTC; j_call: TRBJ2-1; clone_size: NA; v_call: TRBV7-3; d_call: TRBD1
cdr3_aa: CASSMGGLAGVNLNEQYF; cdr3_nt: TGTGCCAGTAGTATGGGGGGACTAGCGGGAGTAAATCTGAACGAGCAGTACTTC; j_call: TRBJ2-7; clone_size: once; v_call: TRBV19; d_call: TRBD2
cdr3_aa: CATSATGTKSYEQYF; cdr3_nt: TGTGCCACCAGTGCCACCGGGACCAAGTCATACGAGCAGTACTTC; j_call: TRBJ2-7; clone_size: NA; v_call: TRBV24-1; d_call: NA
cdr3_aa: CASSQRSTSGRANEQFF; cdr3_nt: TGCGCCAGCAGCCAAAGGAGTACTAGCGGGAGGGCTAATGAGCAGTTCTTC; j_call: TRBJ2-1; clone_size: few; v_call: TRBV4-1; d_call: TRBD2
cdr3_aa: CASSQEVGQLDIQYF; cdr3_nt: TGTGCCAGCAGCCAAGAAGTGGGGCAGTTGGACATTCAGTACTTC; j_call: TRBJ2-4; clone_size: many; v_call: TRBV4-2; d_call: NA
cdr3_aa: CASSPRLAGVNTGELFF; cdr3_nt: TGTGCCAGCAGCCCTCGACTAGCGGGAGTCAACACCGGGGAGCTGTTTTTT; j_call: TRBJ2-2; clone_size: NA; v_call: TRBV7-9; d_call: TRBD2
cdr3_aa: CASQGLSFHSNQPQHF; cdr3_nt: TGTGCCTCCCAGGGGTTATCCTTCCATAGCAATCAGCCCCAGCATTTT; j_call: TRBJ1-5; clone_size: few; v_call: TRBV19; d_call: NA
cdr3_aa: CASSEGRTGYGYTF; cdr3_nt: TGTGCCAGCAGTGAAGGACGGACAGGCTATGGCTACACCTTC; j_call: TRBJ1-2; clone_size: NA; v_call: TRBV2; d_call: TRBD1
cdr3_aa: CASSRPPSGEQYF; cdr3_nt: TGTGCCAGCAGCCGCCCACCTTCGGGCGAGCAGTACTTC; j_call: TRBJ2-7; clone_size: many; v_call: TRBV12-3/TRBV12-4; d_call: NA
cdr3_aa: CATSDGATGTSRGQFF; cdr3_nt: TGTGCCACCAGTGATGGGGCGACCGGGACTAGTAGAGGGCAGTTCTTC; j_call: TRBJ2-1; clone_size: few; v_call: TRBV24-1; d_call: TRBD2
cdr3_aa: CASSFPSDGGAEQYF; cdr3_nt: TGTGCCAGCAGTTTCCCCTCTGACGGGGGTGCCGAGCAGTACTTC; j_call: TRBJ2-7; clone_size: many; v_call: TRBV28; d_call: NA
cdr3_aa: CSARSAGELFF; cdr3_nt: TGCAGTGCTAGATCGGCCGGGGAGCTGTTTTTT; j_call: TRBJ2-2; clone_size: NA; v_call: TRBV20-1; d_call: NA
cdr3_aa: CSVGGASRTNTEAFF; cdr3_nt: TGCAGCGTTGGGGGGGCCAGCAGGACGAACACTGAAGCTTTCTTT; j_call: TRBJ1-1; clone_size: NA; v_call: TRBV29-1; d_call: NA
cdr3_aa: CASSFTGSTDTQYF; cdr3_nt: TGTGCCAGCAGCTTCACTGGAAGCACAGATACGCAGTATTTT; j_call: TRBJ2-3; clone_size: many; v_call: TRBV7-3; d_call: NA
cdr3_aa: CATSRAPGGVEQYF; cdr3_nt: TGTGCCACCAGCAGAGCTCCGGGGGGAGTAGAGCAGTACTTC; j_call: TRBJ2-7; clone_size: few; v_call: TRBV15; d_call: TRBD2
cdr3_aa: CASSVVPGLTGELFF; cdr3_nt: TGTGCCAGCAGCGTAGTTCCCGGGCTCACCGGGGAGCTGTTTTTT; j_call: TRBJ2-2; clone_size: NA; v_call: TRBV9; d_call: NA
cdr3_aa: CASGALFGRNNEQFF; cdr3_nt: TGTGCCAGCGGGGCTCTTTTCGGGCGAAACAATGAGCAGTTCTTC; j_call: TRBJ2-1; clone_size: NA; v_call: TRBV9; d_call: NA
cdr3_aa: CASSLQRDFGEQFF; cdr3_nt: TGTGCCAGCAGCCTCCAGAGGGACTTCGGTGAGCAGTTCTTC; j_call: TRBJ2-1; clone_size: few; v_call: TRBV3-1; d_call: NA
cdr3_aa: CASTIQGAWNTEAFF; cdr3_nt: TGTGCCAGCACTATACAGGGGGCCTGGAACACTGAAGCTTTCTTT; j_call: TRBJ1-1; clone_size: few; v_call: TRBV6-1; d_call: TRBD1
cdr3_aa: CASSLTGNDPGELFF; cdr3_nt: TGTGCCAGCAGCTTGACAGGGAATGACCCCGGGGAGCTGTTTTTT; j_call: TRBJ2-2; clone_size: many; v_call: TRBV11-3; d_call: TRBD1
cdr3_aa: CASSLAYGDTQYF; cdr3_nt: TGTGCCAGCAGTTTAGCTTATGGAGATACGCAGTATTTT; j_call: TRBJ2-3; clone_size: many; v_call: TRBV12-3/TRBV12-4; d_call: NA
cdr3_aa: CASSVTDMDTEAFF; cdr3_nt: TGTGCCAGCAGCGTGACGGATATGGACACTGAAGCTTTCTTT; j_call: TRBJ1-1; clone_size: many; v_call: TRBV7-9; d_call: NA
cdr3_aa: CASSFVRRTDTQYF; cdr3_nt: TGTGCCAGCAGTTTCGTCAGGCGCACAGATACGCAGTATTTT; j_call: TRBJ2-3; clone_size: many; v_call: TRBV12-3/TRBV12-4; d_call: NA
cdr3_aa: CASSYRWRGDSDGYTF; cdr3_nt: TGTGCCAGCAGTTACAGATGGAGAGGAGATTCGGATGGCTACACCTTC; j_call: TRBJ1-2; clone_size: many; v_call: TRBV12-3/TRBV12-4; d_call: NA
cdr3_aa: CASRLEYEQYF; cdr3_nt: TGTGCCAGCCGTCTAGAGTACGAGCAGTACTTC; j_call: TRBJ2-7; clone_size: few; v_call: TRBV28; d_call: NA
cdr3_aa: CSSGTLQETQYF; cdr3_nt: TGCAGTTCCGGGACACTCCAAGAGACCCAGTACTTC; j_call: TRBJ2-5; clone_size: many; v_call: TRBV20-1; d_call: NA
cdr3_aa: CASSERGQLYEQYF; cdr3_nt: TGTGCCAGCAGTGAGCGGGGACAGCTGTACGAGCAGTACTTC; j_call: TRBJ2-7; clone_size: many; v_call: TRBV2; d_call: NA
cdr3_aa: CASFFRAGMKTEDFF; cdr3_nt: TGTGCCAGCTTTTTTCGGGCCGGGATGAAAACTGAAGATTTCTTT; j_call: TRBJ1-1; clone_size: NA; v_call: TRBV5-4; d_call: NA
cdr3_aa: CASSDYGRNYEQYF; cdr3_nt: TGTGCCAGCAGTGATTACGGCAGAAACTACGAGCAGTACTTC; j_call: TRBJ2-7; clone_size: NA; v_call: TRBV2; d_call: NA
cdr3_aa: CATIPGQGSTEAFF; cdr3_nt: TGTGCCACGATTCCGGGACAGGGGAGCACTGAAGCTTTCTTT; j_call: TRBJ1-1; clone_size: NA; v_call: TRBV27; d_call: TRBD1
cdr3_aa: CASSLMTFRQETQYF; cdr3_nt: TGCGCCAGCAGCTTGATGACATTCCGTCAAGAGACCCAGTACTTC; j_call: TRBJ2-5; clone_size: few; v_call: TRBV5-1; d_call: NA
cdr3_aa: CASSLVLGANYGYTF; cdr3_nt: TGTGCCAGCAGCTTAGTTCTGGGAGCTAACTATGGCTACACCTTC; j_call: TRBJ1-2; clone_size: few; v_call: TRBV7-6; d_call: NA
cdr3_aa: CASSLDREDEQYF; cdr3_nt: TGCGCCAGCAGCTTGGACAGGGAAGACGAGCAGTACTTC; j_call: TRBJ2-7; clone_size: NA; v_call: TRBV5-1; d_call: NA
cdr3_aa: CASSADRGTDTQYF; cdr3_nt: TGTGCCAGCAGCGCAGACAGGGGTACAGATACGCAGTATTTT; j_call: TRBJ2-3; clone_size: few; v_call: TRBV7-6; d_call: TRBD1
cdr3_aa: CASSLQGRIYGYTF; cdr3_nt: TGTGCCAGCAGCTTACAGGGGAGAATCTATGGCTACACCTTC; j_call: TRBJ1-2; clone_size: many; v_call: TRBV7-2; d_call: NA
cdr3_aa: CSVARHVNEQLF; cdr3_nt: TGCAGCGTGGCCCGACACGTGAATGAGCAGCTCTTC; j_call: TRBJ2-1; clone_size: NA; v_call: TRBV29-1; d_call: NA
cdr3_aa: CASSTLRGDRGDGYTF; cdr3_nt: TGTGCCAGCAGCACCTTGAGGGGAGACAGGGGAGACGGCTACACCTTC; j_call: TRBJ1-2; clone_size: many; v_call: TRBV7-9; d_call: TRBD1